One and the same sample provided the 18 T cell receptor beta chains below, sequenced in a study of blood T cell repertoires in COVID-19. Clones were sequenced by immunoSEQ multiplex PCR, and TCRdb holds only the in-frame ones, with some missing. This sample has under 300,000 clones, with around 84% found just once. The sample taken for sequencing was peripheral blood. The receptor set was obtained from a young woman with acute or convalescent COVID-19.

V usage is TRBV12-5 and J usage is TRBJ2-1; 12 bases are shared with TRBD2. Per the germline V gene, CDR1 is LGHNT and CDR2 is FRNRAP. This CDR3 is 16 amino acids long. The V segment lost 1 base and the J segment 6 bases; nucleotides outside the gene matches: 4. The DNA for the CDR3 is TGTGCTAGTGGTTTGGGGACTAGCGGGATCATCAATGAGCAGTTCTTC. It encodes CASGLGTSGIINEQFF.

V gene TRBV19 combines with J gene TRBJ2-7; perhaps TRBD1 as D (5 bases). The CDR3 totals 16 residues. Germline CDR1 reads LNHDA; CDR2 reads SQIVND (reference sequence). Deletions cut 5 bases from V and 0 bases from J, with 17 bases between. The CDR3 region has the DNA TGTGCCAGTAGTTTACGATCAGGGCCACGCTCCTACGAGCAGTACTTC. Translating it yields CASSLRSGPRSYEQYF.

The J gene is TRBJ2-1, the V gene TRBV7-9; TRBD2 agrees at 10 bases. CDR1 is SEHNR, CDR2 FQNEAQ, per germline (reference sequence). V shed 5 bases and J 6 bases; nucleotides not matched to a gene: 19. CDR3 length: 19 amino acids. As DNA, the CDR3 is TGTGCCAGCAGCCTGGGGGCGGGGACGGTCCTAGCGGGAGTCAATGAGCAGTTCTTC. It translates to CASSLGAGTVLAGVNEQFF.

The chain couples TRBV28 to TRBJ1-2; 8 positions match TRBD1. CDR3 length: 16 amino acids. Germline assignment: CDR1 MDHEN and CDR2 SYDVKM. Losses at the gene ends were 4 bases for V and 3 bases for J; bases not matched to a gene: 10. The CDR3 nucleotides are TGTGCCAGCAGTTCTCTGGCGAACAGGGGGGACTATGGCTACACCTTC. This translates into CASSSLANRGDYGYTF.

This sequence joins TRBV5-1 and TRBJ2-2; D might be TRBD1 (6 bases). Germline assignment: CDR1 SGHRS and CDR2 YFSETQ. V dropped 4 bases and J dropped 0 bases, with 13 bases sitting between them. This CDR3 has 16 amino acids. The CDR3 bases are TGCGCCAGCAGCCCGGTGCGGACAGCGAACACCGGGGAGCTGTTTTTT. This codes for CASSPVRTANTGELFF.

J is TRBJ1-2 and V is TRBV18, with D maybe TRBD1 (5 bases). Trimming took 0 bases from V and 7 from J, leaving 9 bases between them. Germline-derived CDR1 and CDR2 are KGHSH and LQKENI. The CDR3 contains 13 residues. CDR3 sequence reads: CASSPPGRGGYTF. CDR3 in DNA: TGTGCCAGCTCACCACCGGGGAGGGGTGGCTACACCTTC.

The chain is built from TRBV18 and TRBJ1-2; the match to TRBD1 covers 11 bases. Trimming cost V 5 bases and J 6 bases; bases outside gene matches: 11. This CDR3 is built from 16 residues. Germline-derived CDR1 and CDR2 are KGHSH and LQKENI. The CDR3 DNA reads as TGTGCCAGCTCATCGGACAGGGGGCTCAGGCCGGATGGCTACACCTTC. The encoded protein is CASSSDRGLRPDGYTF. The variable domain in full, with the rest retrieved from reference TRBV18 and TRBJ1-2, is NAGVMQNPRHLVRRRGQEARLRCSPMKGHSHVYWYRQLPEEGLKFMVYLQKENIIDESGMPKERFSAEFPKEGPSILRIQQVVRGDSAAYFCASSSDRGLRPDGYTFGSGTRLTVV.

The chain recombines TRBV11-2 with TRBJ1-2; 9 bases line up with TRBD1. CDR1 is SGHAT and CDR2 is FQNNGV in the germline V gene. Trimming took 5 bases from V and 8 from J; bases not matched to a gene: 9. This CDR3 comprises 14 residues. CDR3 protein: CASSEGQGFLGYTF. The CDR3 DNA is TGTGCCAGCAGCGAGGGACAGGGCTTCTTGGGCTACACCTTC.

The CDR3 here is CASRTDGRTEAFF. In nucleotides, the CDR3 is TGCGCCAGCAGGACGGACGGGAGGACTGAAGCTTTCTTT. The V gene is TRBV5-1, the J gene TRBJ1-1, with no clear D. The V gene's germline CDR1 is SGHRS and CDR2 YFSETQ. The V end was cut by 5 bases, the J end by 5 bases, with 13 bases between. The CDR3 consists of 13 residues.

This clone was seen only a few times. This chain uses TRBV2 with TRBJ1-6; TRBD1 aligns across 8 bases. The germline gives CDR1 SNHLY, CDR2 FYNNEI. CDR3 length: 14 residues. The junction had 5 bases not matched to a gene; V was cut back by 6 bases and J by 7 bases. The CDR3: CASRDRAGNSPLHF. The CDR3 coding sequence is TGTGCCAGCAGGGACAGGGCTGGGAATTCACCCCTCCACTTT.

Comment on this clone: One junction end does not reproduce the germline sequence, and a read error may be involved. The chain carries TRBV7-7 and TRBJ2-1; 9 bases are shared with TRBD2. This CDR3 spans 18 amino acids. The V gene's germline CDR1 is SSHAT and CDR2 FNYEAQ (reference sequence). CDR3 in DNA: TGTGCTAGCAGCTTACGTCCCCGTTTAGCGGGAGCCTACAATGAGCAGTTCTTC. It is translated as CASSLRPRLAGAYNEQFF.

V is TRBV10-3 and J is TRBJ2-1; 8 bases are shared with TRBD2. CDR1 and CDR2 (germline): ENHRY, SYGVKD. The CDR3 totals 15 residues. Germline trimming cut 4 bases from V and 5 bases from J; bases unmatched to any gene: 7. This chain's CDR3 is CAISGGTSVNNEQFF. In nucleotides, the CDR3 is TGTGCCATCAGTGGCGGGACTAGTGTTAACAATGAGCAGTTCTTC.

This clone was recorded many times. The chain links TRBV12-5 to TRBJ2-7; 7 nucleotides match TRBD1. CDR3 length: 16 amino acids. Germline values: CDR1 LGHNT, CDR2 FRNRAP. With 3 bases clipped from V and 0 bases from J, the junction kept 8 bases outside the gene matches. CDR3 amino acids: CASGLPPGTVSYEQYF. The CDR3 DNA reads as TGTGCTAGTGGTTTACCCCCCGGGACAGTCTCCTACGAGCAGTACTTC.

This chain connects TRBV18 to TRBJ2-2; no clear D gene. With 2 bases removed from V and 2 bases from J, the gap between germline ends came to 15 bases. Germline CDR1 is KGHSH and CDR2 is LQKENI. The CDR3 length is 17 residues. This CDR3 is CASSPVIQRTNTGELFF. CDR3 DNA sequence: TGTGCCAGCTCACCAGTGATACAGAGAACCAACACCGGGGAGCTGTTTTTT.

CDR3 coding DNA: TGCGCCAGCAGCCCCTGGACAGGCGGCGCATCTGGGGAGCTGTTTTTT. It specifies CASSPWTGGASGELFF. The J gene is TRBJ2-2, the V gene TRBV5-1, with 7 positions matching TRBD1. Unmatched junction bases numbered 14, after V lost 4 bases and J lost 8 bases. The CDR3 has 16 amino acids. Germline values: CDR1 SGHRS, CDR2 YFSETQ.

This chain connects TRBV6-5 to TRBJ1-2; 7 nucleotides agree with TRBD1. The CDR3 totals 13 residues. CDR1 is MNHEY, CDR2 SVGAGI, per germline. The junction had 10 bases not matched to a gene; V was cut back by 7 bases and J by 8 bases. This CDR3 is CASTTGVGYGYTF. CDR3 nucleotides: TGTGCCAGCACCACAGGGGTGGGTTACGGCTACACCTTC.

CDR3: CASSYDRNTGELFF. The DNA of the CDR3 is TGTGCCAGCAGCTATGACAGGAACACCGGGGAGCTGTTTTTT. The genes are TRBV6-2 or TRBV6-3 and TRBJ2-2; tentative D call: TRBD1 (5 bases). Trimming shortened V by 6 bases and J by 1 base, and 9 bases separated the two germline ends. Germline V lookup: CDR1 MNHEY, CDR2 SVGEGT. The CDR3 length is 14 residues.

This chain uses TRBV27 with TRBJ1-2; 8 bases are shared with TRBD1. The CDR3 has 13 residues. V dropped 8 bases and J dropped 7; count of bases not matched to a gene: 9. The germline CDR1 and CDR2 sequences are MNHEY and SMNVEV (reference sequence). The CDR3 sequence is CASSPGQVFGYTF. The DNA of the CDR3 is TGTGCCAGCTCGCCGGGACAGGTTTTTGGCTACACCTTC.